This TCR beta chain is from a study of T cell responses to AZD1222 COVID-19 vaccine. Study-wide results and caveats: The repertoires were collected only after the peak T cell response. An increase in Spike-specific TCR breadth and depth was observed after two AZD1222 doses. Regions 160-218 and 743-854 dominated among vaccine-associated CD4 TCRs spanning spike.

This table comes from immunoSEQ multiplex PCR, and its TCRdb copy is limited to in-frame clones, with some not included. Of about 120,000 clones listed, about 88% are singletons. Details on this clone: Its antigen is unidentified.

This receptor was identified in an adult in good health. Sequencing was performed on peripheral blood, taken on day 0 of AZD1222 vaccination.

The CDR3 here is CASSFSREGRAFF. CDR3 in DNA: TGTGCCAGCAGTTTTAGTCGGGAAGGAAGGGCTTTCTTT. This chain connects TRBV12-3 or TRBV12-4 to TRBJ1-1; D remains unclear. V dropped 3 bases and J dropped 11 bases, with 16 bases sitting between them. The CDR3 loop spans 13 amino acids.